These 25 T cell receptor beta chains share one sample of origin, sequenced in a study of siplizumab effects on memory and regulatory T cells. The assay was immunoSEQ multiplex PCR, and TCRdb's table has in-frame clones only and misses some. The sample includes roughly 100,000 clones, around 93% seen only once; the top ten take less than 0.35%. Sequences were obtained from CD4+ T cells sorted from blood. These TCRs come from a human donor in good health.

This chain connects TRBV13 to TRBJ1-2, with D possibly being TRBD1 (6 bases). This CDR3 has 18 residues. V lost 4 bases, J lost 4 bases, and 25 bases lay in between. Germline V gene sequence: CDR1 PRHDT, CDR2 FYEKMQ (reference sequence). The CDR3 spells CASSSPEGGERTSYGYTF. The CDR3 nucleotides are TGTGCCAGCAGCTCGCCAGAGGGGGGGGAAAGGACGAGCTATGGCTACACCTTC.

Written as DNA, the CDR3 is TGCAGCGTCCCCGGGACTAGCGGACAAGAGACCCAGTACTTC. The encoded protein is CSVPGTSGQETQYF. J is TRBJ2-5 and V is TRBV29-1; 11 positions match TRBD2. The CDR3 totals 14 residues. Germline-derived CDR1 and CDR2 are SQVTM and ANQGSEA. V was clipped by 6 bases and J by 2 bases; unmatched bases: 5.

This clone showed up just once. The chain has TRBV30 and TRBJ2-5; possibly TRBD2 for D (6 bases). Looked up from germline, CDR1 is GTSNPN and CDR2 is SVGIG (reference sequence). Deletions cut 0 bases from V and 5 bases from J, with 16 bases between. CDR3 length: 15 amino acids. The DNA of the CDR3 is TGTGCCTGGAGTGTAAGAAGCCCACGGGGGGAGACCCAGTACTTC. Encoded protein: CAWSVRSPRGETQYF.

V and J are TRBV2 and TRBJ2-7; TRBD2 is a possible D gene (5 bases). The CDR3 runs 12 residues. V was cut by 7 bases and J by 2 bases, with 9 bases left in between. CDR1 is SNHLY, CDR2 FYNNEI, per germline. The CDR3 DNA reads TGTGCCAGCAACGGGGAAACCTACGAGCAGTACTTC. It is translated as CASNGETYEQYF.

The chain is built from TRBV5-6 and TRBJ1-1, with D unclear. Per the germline V gene, CDR1 is SGHDT and CDR2 is YYEEEE. The V end was cut by 4 bases, the J end by 1 base, with 11 bases between. There are 14 residues in the CDR3. The CDR3 sequence: CASSHPFPNTEAFF. The CDR3 region has the DNA TGTGCCAGCAGCCATCCTTTTCCGAACACTGAAGCTTTCTTT. Filled out from reference TRBV5-6 and TRBJ1-1, the complete variable domain reads DAGVTQSPTHLIKTRGQQVTLRCSPKSGHDTVSWYQQALGQGPQFIFQYYEEEERQRGNFPDRFSGHQFPNYSSELNVNALLLGDSALYLCASSHPFPNTEAFFGQGTRLTVV.

The rearrangement uses TRBV10-3 and TRBJ2-1; 8 positions agree with TRBD1. Germline CDR1 ENHRY, CDR2 SYGVKD. Trimming removed 6 bases from V and 8 bases from J; junction bases left unmatched: 6. CDR3 length equals 13 residues. For the CDR3, the DNA is TGTGCCATCAGCTCGACAGGGGAGGATGAGCAGTTCTTC. Translated, it gives CAISSTGEDEQFF.

The CDR3 DNA reads as TGTGCCAGCAGCATTAGTGCCGGGAGGAACACCGGGGAGCTGTTTTTT. Its protein is CASSISAGRNTGELFF. The chain combines TRBV11-2 with TRBJ2-2; a possible D gene is TRBD2 (6 bases). The CDR3 contains 16 residues. The ends were cut back, 5 bases at V and 1 base at J, with 14 bases in the middle. From germline, CDR1 is SGHAT and CDR2 FQNNGV.

V usage is TRBV28 and J usage is TRBJ1-1; no clear D gene. The CDR3 covers 14 residues. V lost 7 bases and J 1 base, leaving 13 bases between the germline ends. Germline-derived CDR1 and CDR2 are MDHEN and SYDVKM. CDR3 region: CASTPVGRNTEAFF. The CDR3 DNA is TGTGCCAGCACCCCTGTGGGCCGGAACACTGAAGCTTTCTTT.

The gene calls are TRBV2 and TRBJ1-2; D remains ambiguous. CDR1 and CDR2 (germline): SNHLY, FYNNEI. V lost 2 bases, J lost 5 bases, and 15 bases lay in between. The CDR3 totals 15 residues. CDR3 nucleotide sequence: TGTGCCAGCAGTGAAAGCCCCGACCGGTATTATGGCTACACCTTC. Amino acids: CASSESPDRYYGYTF.

The V and J genes are TRBV11-2 and TRBJ2-7; no firm D call. CDR3 length equals 14 residues. Per germline, CDR1 SGHAT and CDR2 FQNNGV. The V and J ends lost 7 bases and 3 bases respectively, with 16 bases between them. CDR3 DNA sequence: TGTGCCAGCAAACAAACCATATACAGCTACGAGCAGTACTTC. It yields the protein CASKQTIYSYEQYF.

This chain connects TRBV27 to TRBJ1-3; possible D gene TRBD1, 5 bases. The germline V and J ends were trimmed by 3 bases and 0 bases, with 9 bases remaining between them. This CDR3 is built from 15 residues. Germline loops: CDR1 MNHEY, CDR2 SMNVEV (reference sequence). CDR3 DNA: TGTGCCAGCAGTTTGCTAGGGACCTCTGGAAACACCATATATTTT. It codes for CASSLLGTSGNTIYF.

The chain employs TRBV10-2 and TRBJ2-1; D is unclear. The germline V and J ends were trimmed by 10 bases and 7 bases, with 20 bases remaining between them. CDR1 is WSHSY and CDR2 is SAAADI in the germline V gene. This CDR3 spans 14 amino acids. CDR3 protein: CATSLAGTGNEQFF. CDR3 DNA sequence: TGCGCCACCTCCCTGGCAGGCACTGGGAATGAGCAGTTCTTC.

V usage is TRBV9 and J usage is TRBJ2-1; 13 bases fit TRBD2. Per germline, CDR1 SGDLS and CDR2 YYNGEE. CDR3 length: 16 residues. V lost 0 bases to trimming and J lost 7 bases; unmatched junction nucleotides: 4. CDR3: CASSVAGLAGVNEQFF. CDR3 bases: TGTGCCAGCAGCGTAGCTGGACTAGCGGGGGTAAATGAGCAGTTCTTC. The full variable domain, its missing parts supplied by reference TRBV9 and TRBJ2-1, is DSGVTQTPKHLITATGQRVTLRCSPRSGDLSVYWYQQSLDQGLQFLIQYYNGEERAKGNILERFSAQQFPDLHSELNLSSLELGDSALYFCASSVAGLAGVNEQFFGPGTRLTVL.

The rearrangement links TRBV21-1 to TRBJ2-7. TRBV21-1 is labeled a pseudogene. The CDR3 loop spans 16 amino acids. The CDR3 loop reads CASSRPRDAGTYEQYF. As DNA, the CDR3 is TGTGCCAGCAGCAGGCCCCGGGACGCAGGAACCTACGAGCAGTACTTC.

The V and J genes are TRBV5-1 and TRBJ2-7; 8 nucleotides line up with TRBD1. V was clipped by 2 bases and J by 3 bases; unmatched bases: 4. This CDR3 region has 14 residues. The germline V gene has CDR1 SGHRS and CDR2 YFSETQ. The CDR3 is CASSFITGGYEQYF. The CDR3, as DNA: TGCGCCAGCAGCTTTATCACAGGGGGCTACGAGCAGTACTTC.

The V gene is TRBV5-1, the J gene TRBJ2-3; 14 nucleotides agree with TRBD2. This CDR3 is 17 amino acids long. The germline V gene encodes CDR1 SGHRS and CDR2 YFSETQ. The V gene end was trimmed by 4 bases and the J gene end by 1 base; junction bases not matched to a gene: 5. The DNA of the CDR3 is TGCGCCAGCAGCGGGAAGGGACTAGCGGGGGGCACAGATACGCAGTATTTT. Its translation: CASSGKGLAGGTDTQYF.

The count of this clone is one. CDR3 nucleotide sequence: TGTGCCAGCAGCCCAAAACTAGCGGGGGCAGAGACCCAGTACTTC. Its translation is CASSPKLAGAETQYF. The gene calls are TRBV5-4 and TRBJ2-5; TRBD2 agrees at 11 bases. The CDR3 runs 15 residues. V was clipped by 4 bases and J by 4 bases; unmatched bases: 6. Germline V gene sequence: CDR1 SGHNT, CDR2 YYREEE (reference sequence).

The gene calls are TRBV18 and TRBJ1-2; 7 bases are shared with TRBD1. With 4 bases clipped from V and 0 bases from J, the junction kept 2 bases outside the gene matches. The CDR3 covers 14 residues. Germline V gene sequence: CDR1 KGHSH, CDR2 LQKENI. In DNA form, the CDR3 reads TGTGCCAGCTCACAGGGGGCAGCTAACTATGGCTACACCTTC. As protein: CASSQGAANYGYTF.

The rearrangement joins TRBV5-6 to TRBJ1-2; tentatively, D is TRBD1 (5 bases). V was pared by 4 bases and J by 2 bases, with 9 bases between. This CDR3 contains 13 residues. Germline V gene sequence: CDR1 SGHDT, CDR2 YYEEEE. CDR3 sequence reads: CASSQSGNYGYTF. Written as DNA, the CDR3 is TGTGCCAGCAGCCAGTCAGGGAACTATGGCTACACCTTC.

The genes are TRBV11-3 and TRBJ2-1; TRBD2 matches at 11 bases. Losses at the gene ends were 4 bases for V and 1 base for J; bases not matched to a gene: 3. In germline, CDR1 is SGHNT, CDR2 YENEEA. This CDR3 has 16 amino acids. CDR3 amino acids: CASSSRLAGSYNEQFF. CDR3 in DNA: TGTGCCAGCAGCTCGAGACTAGCGGGGTCCTACAATGAGCAGTTCTTC. Full variable domain (rest looked up from reference TRBV11-3 and TRBJ2-1): EAGVVQSPRYKIIEKKQPVAFWCNPISGHNTLYWYLQNLGQGPELLIRYENEEAVDDSQLPKDRFSAERLKGVDSTLKIQPAELGDSAVYLCASSSRLAGSYNEQFFGPGTRLTVL.

V is TRBV5-4 and J is TRBJ2-6; unclear D gene. CDR1 and CDR2 from the germline V gene are SGHNT and YYREEE (reference sequence). Trimming pared 4 bases from V and 12 bases from J, leaving 17 bases between. The CDR3 length is 14 residues. This CDR3 is CASSTTEPSRVLTF. The CDR3 DNA reads as TGTGCCAGCAGCACGACGGAACCTTCTCGCGTCCTGACTTTC.

The chain links TRBV19 to TRBJ2-4; D tentatively reads TRBD1 or TRBD2 (5 bases each). CDR3 length: 17 amino acids. Trimming removed 0 bases at V and 0 bases at J, with 12 bases between. CDR1 and CDR2 from the germline V gene are LNHDA and SQIVND (reference sequence). CDR3 region: CASSIDRDRRAKNIQYF. As DNA, the CDR3 is TGTGCCAGTAGTATAGATCGGGACCGACGAGCCAAAAACATTCAGTACTTC.

This clone was seen only once. This chain links TRBV30 with TRBJ2-1; TRBD2 is a possible D gene (5 bases). CDR1 and CDR2 from the germline V gene are GTSNPN and SVGIG (reference sequence). V was shortened by 1 base and J by 9 bases, with 25 bases between the two germline ends. The CDR3 consists of 17 residues. This chain's CDR3 is CAWSAHQVARPAREQFF. CDR3 nucleotides: TGTGCCTGGAGTGCTCATCAGGTAGCGCGACCCGCGCGTGAGCAGTTCTTC.

This clone was seen only a few times. The chain links TRBV4-2 to TRBJ2-7; the match to TRBD2 covers 11 bases. The J segment lost 4 bases and the V segment lost 4 bases, leaving 15 bases of the junction unmatched. CDR1 is LGHNA, CDR2 YNFKEQ, per germline. There are 18 residues in the CDR3. CDR3 residues: CASSPAGDSGRAWYEQYF. CDR3 nucleotides: TGTGCCAGCAGCCCCGCTGGCGATAGCGGGAGGGCCTGGTACGAGCAGTACTTC.

This CDR3 is CASFAGTNNSPLHF. CDR3 coding DNA: TGTGCCAGCTTCGCCGGGACAAATAATTCACCCCTCCACTTT. This chain connects TRBV18 to TRBJ1-6, with a weak D call TRBD1 (6 bases). CDR3 length: 14 residues. CDR1 is KGHSH and CDR2 is LQKENI in the germline V gene. Trimming removed 7 bases from V and 5 bases from J, with 12 bases in between.